This T cell receptor beta chain emerged from a study of T cells expressing NK-cell markers. The CDR3 sequence is 15 residues long. CDR1 and CDR2 from the germline V gene are MDHEN and SYDVKM. Using the 5' RACE reads, TCRdb records one entry per CDR3 protein without DNA. Here the sample table reports 500,000 to 700,000 distinct CDR3 sequences. This TCR came from a man between 18 and 29 years old in good health. V usage is TRBV28 and J usage is TRBJ1-5; TCRdb indicates TRBD1, and absent DNA this call remains unverified. Sequences were obtained from blood T cells: a sorted CD56 or NKG2C T cell subset, CD4+ or CD8+ T cells, or bulk PBMC T cells (not recorded which). CDR3 residues: CASSPVGGSNQPQHF.